The source of this T cell receptor (beta chain) is a study of Graves' ophthalmopathy and Graves' hyperthyroidism. This clonotype has ten or more counts. Clinical symptoms, serum thyroxine, TRAb, thyroid ultrasound and orbital computed tomography formed the basis of diagnosis. RNA transcripts provided the template for amplifying TCR beta CDR3 regions. HTBI primers primed a first-round RT-PCR, and a second-round multiplex PCR followed. MiXCR was run by TCRdb on the multiplex PCR reads, yielding one entry per CDR3 protein. The sample has fewer than 600,000 distinct CDR3 sequences, 13% to 15% seen once. The clonotype was recovered from a woman under 40 with Graves' ophthalmopathy. The material sequenced was blood.

The CDR3 reads CAISESRSGGQPYQPQHF. CDR3 coding DNA: TGTGCCATCAGTGAGTCGAGGAGTGGCGGACAGCCCTATCAGCCCCAGCATTTT. The V call is TRBV10-3, the J call TRBJ1-5; a possible D gene is TRBD1 (6 bases). The V end was cut by 0 bases, the J end by 5 bases, with 20 bases between. The CDR3 loop spans 18 amino acids. Germline V gives CDR1 ENHRY, CDR2 SYGVKD.